This T cell receptor (beta chain) originates from a study of CD8 T cells in ankylosing spondylitis. Study-level findings and limits: Ankylosing spondylitis blood seemed to carry a telltale TCR beta motif made of several highly homologous variants. Disease-linked clones displayed a CD8+ phenotype and appeared relatively rarely in peripheral blood.

V was shortened by 3 bases and J by 7 bases, with 15 bases between the two germline ends. Germline lookup yields CDR1 SGHTA and CDR2 FQGNSA. This CDR3 comprises 14 residues. TCRdb reanalysed the 5' RACE reads using MiXCR and keeps one entry per CDR3 protein. The sample lists more than 400,000 distinct CDR3 sequences, about 5.7% occurring once. In this sample, this clonotype turned up a few times. The antigen remains undetermined. The genes are TRBV7-2 and TRBJ2-5; perhaps TRBD1 as D (6 bases). The sample taken for sequencing was blood, either unsorted or a sorted T cell fraction (not recorded which). The sequence came from a male donor with ankylosing spondylitis. The CDR3 DNA reads as TGTGCCAGCAGCTTGACCAGGGGCCCAGGGACCCAGTACTTC. This translates into CASSLTRGPGTQYF.